The rows below give T cell receptor beta chains drawn from one sample of a study of ipilimumab plus nivolumab after autologous stem cell transplantation. Data came from immunoSEQ multiplex PCR; TCRdb stores just in-frame clones and leaves some out. The sample includes 15,000 or so clones, around 81% of them seen just once. The sequencing used PBMCs, collected in a trial of ipilimumab plus nivolumab as post-transplant consolidation. The origin of the receptors is a male donor with diffuse large B-cell lymphoma. CDR3s include the opening cysteine and the closing phenylalanine or tryptophan. A D gene is named only where the DNA matches it firmly. The listing skips clone size in some rows; elsewhere it reads once, few, many or a size class.

D	J	V	size	length	DNA	CDR3
NA	TRBJ1-1	TRBV5-1	NA	15	TGCGCCAGCAGCTTGGGGCGGGTTGGGCACACTGAAGCTTTCTTT	CASSLGRVGHTEAFF
TRBD1	TRBJ2-2	TRBV5-1	NA	17	TGCGCCAGCAGCATGAGACAGGGGGCCGGTAACACCGGGGAGCTGTTTTTT	CASSMRQGAGNTGELFF
NA	TRBJ2-3	TRBV5-3	NA	17	TGTGCCAGAAGACCCAGGGGGGGCAGGGAGAGCACAGATACGCAGTATTTT	CARRPRGGRESTDTQYF
NA	TRBJ2-2	TRBV19	NA	13	TGTGCCAGTATGGGACGGAGATCCGGGGAGCTGTTTTTT	CASMGRRSGELFF
NA	TRBJ2-3	TRBV4-2	NA	15	TGTGCCAGCAGCCAAGACCCCGAAGGTCGGGATACGCAGTATTTT	CASSQDPEGRDTQYF
NA	TRBJ2-7	TRBV6-5	NA	15	TGTGCCAGCAGTTATTCCGACATAAGGGGTTACGAGCAGTACTTC	CASSYSDIRGYEQYF
TRBD1	TRBJ1-2	TRBV7-9	NA	15	TGTGCCAGCAGCTTAGGTGGGACAGGGGACTATGGCTACACCTTC	CASSLGGTGDYGYTF
TRBD1	TRBJ1-4	TRBV4-3	NA	15	TGCGCCAGCAGCCACGGACAGGGAGCTAATGAAAAACTGTTTTTT	CASSHGQGANEKLFF
NA	TRBJ2-5	TRBV19	once	15	TGTGCCAGTAGTATCTCGCAAGGGTTGGGAGAGACCCAGTACTTC	CASSISQGLGETQYF
TRBD1	TRBJ1-6	TRBV5-1	NA	12	TGCGCCAGCAGCTTAACAGGGGCGACACTCCACTTT	CASSLTGATLHF
TRBD2	TRBJ2-3	TRBV18	NA	14	TGTGCCAGCTCACTAGCGGGGGGAACAGATACGCAGTATTTT	CASSLAGGTDTQYF
TRBD2	TRBJ2-1	TRBV27	NA	15	TGTGCCAGCAGTTTAGCGGGGGGCATTTACAATGAGCAGTTCTTC	CASSLAGGIYNEQFF
TRBD1	TRBJ1-1	TRBV5-1	NA	17	TGCGCCAGCAGCCCGGGACAGGGGGCAAGGATGAACACTGAAGCTTTCTTT	CASSPGQGARMNTEAFF
NA	TRBJ2-3	TRBV30	few	16	TGTGCCTGGCCCCCTCCCGGCAGCGACAGCACAGATACGCAGTATTTT	CAWPPPGSDSTDTQYF
TRBD2	TRBJ2-1	TRBV9	NA	16	TGTGCCAGCAGCGTATTCAGGCGGGGGGGTTACAATGAGCAGTTCTTC	CASSVFRRGGYNEQFF
NA	TRBJ2-1	TRBV7-9	NA	15	TGTGCCAGCAGCCCTGACAGAATAACCCACAATGAGCAGTTCTTC	CASSPDRITHNEQFF
NA	TRBJ1-2	TRBV5-6	few	15	TGTGCCAGCAGCTTGGAAGGAGTCGGGCGACATGGCTACACCTTC	CASSLEGVGRHGYTF
NA	TRBJ2-4	TRBV28	NA	14	TGTGCCAGCAGTTTCGGAGACAGACAAGACATTCAGTACTTC	CASSFGDRQDIQYF
NA	TRBJ1-1	TRBV28	once	16	TGTGCCAGCAGCGACTGGAGGGGGGGTCTCGAGACTGAAGCTTTCTTT	CASSDWRGGLETEAFF
TRBD1	TRBJ1-1	TRBV29-1	NA	13	TGCAGCGTTGTGGGACAGGGAGTGACTGAAGCTTTCTTT	CSVVGQGVTEAFF
NA	TRBJ2-2	TRBV7-3	few	13	TGTGCCAGCAGCCCGACGAACACCGGGGAGCTGTTTTTT	CASSPTNTGELFF
TRBD2	TRBJ2-3	TRBV4-1	NA	18	TGCGCCAGCAGCCAACTTTATAATAGCGGGGGCCGCACAGATACGCAGTATTTT	CASSQLYNSGGRTDTQYF
TRBD1	TRBJ2-5	TRBV28	NA	14	TGTGCCAGCAGTCCAGCCGGACAGGAAGAGACCCAGTACTTC	CASSPAGQEETQYF
NA	TRBJ2-3	TRBV5-1	NA	15	TGCGCCAGCAGTATTGGGGTGGGGGTTGTTGATACGCAGTATTTT	CASSIGVGVVDTQYF
TRBD1	TRBJ2-7	TRBV18	NA	15	TGTGCCAGCTCACCACCGAATGAAGGGGGCGCAGGGCAGTACTTC	CASSPPNEGGAGQYF
NA	TRBJ1-2	TRBV6-5	NA	13	TGTGCCAGCAGCCAGGCCGGGACCTATGGCTACACCTTC	CASSQAGTYGYTF
TRBD1	TRBJ2-5	TRBV7-9	NA	14	TGTGCCAGCAGCTCGGGACAGGGACGGGAGACCCAGTACTTC	CASSSGQGRETQYF
NA	TRBJ2-7	TRBV9	NA	12	TGTGCCAGCAGCCCGGACGGCTACGAGCAGTACTTC	CASSPDGYEQYF
NA	TRBJ1-3	TRBV28	NA	13	TGTGTCAGCAGCCTTAGCTCTGGAAACACCATATATTTT	CVSSLSSGNTIYF
NA	TRBJ2-3	TRBV5-1	once	15	TGCGCCAGCAGCGCGGGGGCCGCCATTACAGATACGCAGTATTTT	CASSAGAAITDTQYF
NA	TRBJ1-1	TRBV28	NA	17	TGTGCCAGCAGGCCCGGAAAGCAGTACTACGTGAACACTGAAGCTTTCTTT	CASRPGKQYYVNTEAFF
NA	TRBJ2-7	TRBV28	NA	17	TGTGCCAGCAGCTTGGTCTTGGCAGGCCTGAACTCCTACGAGCAGTACTTC	CASSLVLAGLNSYEQYF
TRBD2	TRBJ2-3	TRBV29-1	NA	15	TGCAGCGTGCCCCCCGCTAGCGGGGGCACAGATACGCAGTATTTT	CSVPPASGGTDTQYF
NA	TRBJ1-4	TRBV7-6	NA	16	TGTGCCAGCAGCTTATTTCGGGGACCCACTAATGAAAAACTGTTTTTT	CASSLFRGPTNEKLFF
TRBD1	TRBJ2-2	TRBV19	few	16	TGTGCCAGTAGTGCCCGGACAGGGGGTTACACCGGGGAGCTGTTTTTT	CASSARTGGYTGELFF
NA	TRBJ2-7	TRBV7-6	few	15	TGTGCCAGCAGCTTAGCTTCCCGGGATCTGGGAGAGCAGTACTTC	CASSLASRDLGEQYF
NA	TRBJ2-5	TRBV15	NA	16	TGTGCCACCAGCAGAAGATTGGTGGGTGGGGAAGAGACCCAGTACTTC	CATSRRLVGGEETQYF
NA	TRBJ2-7	TRBV9	NA	12	TGTGCCAGCAGCACCGACTCCTACGAGCAGTACTTC	CASSTDSYEQYF
TRBD2	TRBJ2-7	TRBV4-1	NA	17	TGCGCCAGCAGCCAACAATCGGGACTAGCGGGGATCTACGAGCAGTACTTC	CASSQQSGLAGIYEQYF
NA	TRBJ2-3	TRBV27	once	17	TGTGCCAGCTCCCGGGACCGGGGGCCCGGAATTTCAGATACGCAGTATTTT	CASSRDRGPGISDTQYF
TRBD1	TRBJ1-6	TRBV19	NA	14	TGTGCCAGTAATCCGGGACAGGGGCTTTCACCCCTCCACTTT	CASNPGQGLSPLHF
NA	TRBJ2-1	TRBV7-2	NA	13	TGTGCCAGCAGGGCGGGACTGACTAATGAGCAGTTCTTC	CASRAGLTNEQFF
NA	TRBJ1-3	TRBV5-8	few	15	TGTGCCAGCAGCCCAGCAGGCCTTTCTGGAAACACCATATATTTT	CASSPAGLSGNTIYF
NA	TRBJ2-1	TRBV5-1	NA	15	TGCGCCAGCAGCTTGGGGGACATTGAGGGGAATGAGCAGTTCTTC	CASSLGDIEGNEQFF